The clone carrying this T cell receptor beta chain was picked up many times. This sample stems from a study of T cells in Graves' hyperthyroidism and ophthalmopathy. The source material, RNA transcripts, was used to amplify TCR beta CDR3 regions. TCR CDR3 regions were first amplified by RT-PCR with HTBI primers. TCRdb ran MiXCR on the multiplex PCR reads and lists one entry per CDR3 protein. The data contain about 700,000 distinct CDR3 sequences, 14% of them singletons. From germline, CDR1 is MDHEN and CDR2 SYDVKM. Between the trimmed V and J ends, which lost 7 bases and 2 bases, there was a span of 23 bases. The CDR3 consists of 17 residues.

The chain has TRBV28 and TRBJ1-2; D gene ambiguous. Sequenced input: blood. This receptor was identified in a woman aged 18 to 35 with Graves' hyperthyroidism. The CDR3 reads CASNKRSYLKRNYGYTF. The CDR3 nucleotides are TGTGCCAGCAACAAGCGGTCCTATTTAAAAAGAAACTATGGCTACACCTTC.